The following is a T cell receptor (beta chain) sequence with its context. Its target is unknown. After removal of 4 bases from V and 0 bases from J, the junction contained 11 bases not matched to a gene. Per germline, CDR1 MDHEN and CDR2 SYDVKM. This CDR3 has 18 residues. This sample is part of a study of beta chain features in type 1 diabetes. Study-wide results and limits: Among patients with Type 1 diabetes, TCRB CDR3s were moderately but significantly shorter in every one of the four CD4+ subsets.

The study reverse transcribed the entire isolated RNA, so it sequenced expressed TCRB transcripts. Repertoires were generated with immunoSEQ multiplex PCR, while TCRdb's copy carries only in-frame clones and drops some. Of around 180,000 clones listed, around 7.8% are singletons. The sequence derives from a woman in her thirties or forties with type 1 diabetes. Sequencing was performed on central memory CD4+ T cells from blood. This chain uses TRBV28 with TRBJ2-7; 11 bases match TRBD2. For the CDR3, the DNA is TGTGCCAGCAGTTACTCTAGCGGGGGGCTACGGACCTCCTACGAGCAGTACTTC. Amino acids: CASSYSSGGLRTSYEQYF.